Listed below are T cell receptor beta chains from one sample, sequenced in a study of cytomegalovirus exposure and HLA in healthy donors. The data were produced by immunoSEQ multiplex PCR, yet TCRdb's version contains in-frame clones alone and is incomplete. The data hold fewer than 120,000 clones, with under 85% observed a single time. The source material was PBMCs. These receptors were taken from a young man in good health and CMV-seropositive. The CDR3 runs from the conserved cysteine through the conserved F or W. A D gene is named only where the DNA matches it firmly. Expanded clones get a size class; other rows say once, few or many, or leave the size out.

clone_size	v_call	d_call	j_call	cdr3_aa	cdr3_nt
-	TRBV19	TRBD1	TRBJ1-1	CASSVYEGAVAFF	TGTGCCAGTAGTGTCTACGAGGGGGCGGTCGCTTTCTTT
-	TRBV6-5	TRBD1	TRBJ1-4	CASSYGTGMGKLFF	TGTGCCAGCAGTTACGGGACAGGGATGGGAAAACTGTTTTTT
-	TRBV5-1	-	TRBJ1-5	CASSPGLEENQPQHF	TGCGCCAGCAGCCCCGGACTGGAAGAGAATCAGCCCCAGCATTTT
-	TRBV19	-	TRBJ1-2	CASMIPNRVGYTF	TGTGCCAGTATGATACCTAACAGGGTTGGCTACACCTTC
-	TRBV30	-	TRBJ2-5	CAWTPRWAGETQYF	TGTGCCTGGACCCCCCGGTGGGCGGGAGAGACCCAGTACTTC
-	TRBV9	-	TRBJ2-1	CASSVSYEQFF	TGTGCCAGCAGCGTTAGCTATGAGCAGTTCTTC
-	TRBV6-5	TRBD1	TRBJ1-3	CASGTGVSGNTIYF	TGTGCCAGCGGTACAGGGGTCTCTGGAAACACCATATATTTT
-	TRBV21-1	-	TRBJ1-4	CASSPLAGGGHEKLFF	TGTGCCAGCAGCCCCCTTGCGGGTGGTGGACATGAAAAACTGTTTTTT
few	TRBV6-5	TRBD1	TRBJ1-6	CATDRDRGSPLHF	TGTGCCACAGACAGGGACCGCGGTTCACCCCTCCACTTT
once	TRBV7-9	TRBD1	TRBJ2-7	CASADWGQGAYEQYF	TGTGCCAGCGCAGACTGGGGACAGGGGGCTTACGAGCAGTACTTC
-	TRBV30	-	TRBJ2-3	CAFSEGSTDTQYF	TGTGCCTTTAGCGAGGGAAGCACAGATACGCAGTATTTT
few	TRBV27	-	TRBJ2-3	CASSFAASTDTQYF	TGTGCCAGCAGTTTCGCGGCTAGCACAGATACGCAGTATTTT
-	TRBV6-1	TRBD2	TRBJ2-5	CASSGLAGGTQTQYF	TGTGCCAGCAGTGGGCTAGCGGGGGGGACCCAGACCCAGTACTTC
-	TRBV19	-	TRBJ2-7	CASSMSRGYEQYF	TGTGCCAGTAGTATGTCGAGAGGCTACGAGCAGTACTTC
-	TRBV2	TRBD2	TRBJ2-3	CASSVTSGGDTQYF	TGTGCCAGCAGCGTCACTAGCGGGGGGGATACGCAGTATTTT
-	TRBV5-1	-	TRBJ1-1	CASSNRDLNTEAFF	TGCGCCAGCAGCAACAGGGATCTGAACACTGAAGCTTTCTTT
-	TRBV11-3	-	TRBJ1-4	CASSMGATNEKLFF	TGTGCCAGCAGCATGGGAGCAACTAATGAAAAACTGTTTTTT
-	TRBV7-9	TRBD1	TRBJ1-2	CSSTEGQGTIYTF	TGTTCCAGCACCGAAGGACAGGGTACGATCTACACCTTC
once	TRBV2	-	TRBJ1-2	CASSDVGVEGYTF	TGTGCCAGCAGTGACGTAGGGGTTGAGGGCTACACCTTC
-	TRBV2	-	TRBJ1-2	CASSLQGAGYTF	TGTGCCAGCAGCTTACAGGGCGCTGGCTACACCTTC
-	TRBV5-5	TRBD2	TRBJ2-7	CASSLRLAGGSSYEQYF	TGTGCCAGCAGCTTGAGACTAGCGGGGGGAAGCTCCTACGAGCAGTACTTC
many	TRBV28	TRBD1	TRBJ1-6	CASSSPSGQVNSPLHF	TGTGCCAGCAGTTCCCCATCGGGACAGGTGAATTCACCCCTCCACTTT
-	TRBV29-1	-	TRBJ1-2	CSARDLYTF	TGCAGCGCCCGGGATCTTTACACCTTC
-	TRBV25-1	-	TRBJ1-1	CASSAGGPNTEAFF	TGTGCCAGCAGTGCGGGGGGGCCGAACACTGAAGCTTTCTTT
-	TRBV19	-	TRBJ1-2	CASSLDLNYGYTF	TGTGCCAGTAGTCTAGACCTCAACTATGGCTACACCTTC
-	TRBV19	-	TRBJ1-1	CASSTLNTEAFF	TGTGCCAGTAGTACATTGAACACTGAAGCTTTCTTT
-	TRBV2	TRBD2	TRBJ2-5	CASSAGGVGKTQYF	TGTGCCAGCAGTGCGGGGGGGGTGGGAAAGACCCAGTACTTC
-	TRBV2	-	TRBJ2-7	CASELRDSYEQYF	TGTGCCAGCGAGCTGAGGGACTCCTACGAGCAGTACTTC
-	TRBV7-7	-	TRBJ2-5	CASSPRGFGETQYF	TGTGCCAGCAGCCCGCGGGGTTTTGGGGAGACCCAGTACTTC
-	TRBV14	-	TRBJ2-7	CASSRQAGVEQYF	TGTGCCAGCAGCCGACAGGCTGGTGTCGAGCAGTACTTC
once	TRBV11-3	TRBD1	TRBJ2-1	CASSNRGNEQFF	TGTGCCAGCAGCAACAGGGGGAATGAGCAGTTCTTC
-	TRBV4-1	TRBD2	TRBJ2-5	CASSQGVAGGQETQYF	TGCGCCAGCAGCCAAGGAGTAGCGGGGGGGCAAGAGACCCAGTACTTC
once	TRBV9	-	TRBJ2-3	CASSVVQGRTDTQYF	TGTGCCAGCAGCGTAGTACAGGGACGCACAGATACGCAGTATTTT
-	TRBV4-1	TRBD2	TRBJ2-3	CASSQGGGGGTDTQYF	TGCGCCAGCAGCCAAGGGGGCGGGGGAGGCACAGATACGCAGTATTTT
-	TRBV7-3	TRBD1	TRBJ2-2	CASSLTPTGVHTGELFF	TGTGCCAGCAGCTTAACCCCGACAGGGGTTCACACCGGGGAGCTGTTTTTT
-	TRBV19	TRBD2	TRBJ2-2	CASSPPSGEGGRELFF	TGTGCCAGTAGTCCCCCTAGCGGGGAGGGCGGGCGGGAGCTGTTTTTT
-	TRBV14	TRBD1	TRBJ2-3	CASSRTGGPDTQYF	TGTGCCAGCAGTCGGACAGGGGGCCCAGATACGCAGTATTTT
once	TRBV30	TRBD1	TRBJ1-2	CAWSEGTGAPGRLRYNYGYTF	TGTGCCTGGAGCGAGGGGACAGGGGCCCCGGGGAGGTTGAGATACAACTATGGCTACACCTTC
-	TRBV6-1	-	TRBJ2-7	CASSERTVSYEQYF	TGTGCCAGCAGTGAGAGGACAGTCTCCTACGAGCAGTACTTC
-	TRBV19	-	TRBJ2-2	CASRQRLTGELFF	TGTGCCAGCAGGCAGCGGCTTACCGGGGAGCTGTTTTTT
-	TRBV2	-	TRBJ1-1	CASSDSVGLNTEAFF	TGTGCCAGCAGTGATAGTGTGGGGCTGAACACTGAAGCTTTCTTT
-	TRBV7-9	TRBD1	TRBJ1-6	CASSLDVTGLSPLHF	TGTGCCAGCAGCTTAGATGTGACAGGGCTTTCACCCCTCCACTTT
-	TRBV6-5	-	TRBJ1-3	CASSADGGSGNTIYF	TGTGCCAGCAGTGCAGACGGAGGCTCTGGAAACACCATATATTTT
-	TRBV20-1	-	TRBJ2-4	CSMGDGNIQYF	TGCAGTATGGGAGATGGAAACATTCAGTACTTC
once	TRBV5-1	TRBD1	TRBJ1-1	CASSLQGVRSEAFF	TGCGCCAGCAGCTTGCAGGGGGTAAGATCTGAAGCTTTCTTT
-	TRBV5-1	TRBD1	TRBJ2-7	CASSLTGVYEQYF	TGCGCCAGCAGCCTGACAGGGGTTTACGAGCAGTACTTC
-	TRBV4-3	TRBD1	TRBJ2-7	CASSQDLRRGFDEQYF	TGCGCCAGCAGCCAAGATTTGCGCAGGGGGTTCGACGAGCAGTACTTC